The source of this T cell receptor beta chain is a study of T-cell reconstitution after alpha-beta-depleted transplantation in children. This clonotype was counted many times. Molecular barcoding with unique molecular identifiers was used for the TCRbeta library. TCRdb reanalysed the PCR reads using MiXCR and keeps one entry per CDR3 protein. The repertoire consists of 230,000 or so distinct CDR3 sequences, with around 13% occurring once and the leading ten covering 2% to 3%. This CDR3 region has 13 residues. V was cut by 6 bases and J by 2 bases, with 8 bases left in between. The chain joins TRBV12-3 or TRBV12-4 to TRBJ1-5; D unclear. The sample was PBMCs from the stem cell graft donor, taken from the stem cell graft. The TCR originated in a human donor who donated a stem cell graft to a child with acute lymphoblastic leukemia. Here the CDR3 DNA reads TGTGCCAGCAGAGATTCGGGCAATCAGCCCCAGCATTTT. Its protein is CASRDSGNQPQHF.